This TCR beta chain was captured by sequencing in a study of Ad26.COV2.S vaccination and SARS-CoV-2 variants. V lost 4 bases to trimming and J lost 6 bases; unmatched junction nucleotides: 2. Germline-derived CDR1 and CDR2 are MDHEN and SYDVKM. CDR3 length equals 14 residues. As concerns this clone: No antigen is known for it.

Specified treatment: roughly 19 received Ad26.COV2.S at low or high dose, single or two shots; about five received placebo; per-sample allocation not given. Specimens were obtained on day 63 following the first vaccine or placebo injection. Vaccination used an Ad26 vector expressing Wuhan-strain SARS-CoV-2 spike. Using immunoSEQ multiplex PCR, the repertoire was profiled, and TCRdb retains in-frame clones only, with some absent. The sample has some 450,000 clones, roughly 91% seen once. General study results and limits: There was a possibility that the TCR breadth and depth analyses underestimated total T cell responses.

This material consisted of peripheral blood, taken in a trial of Ad26.COV2.S vaccine versus placebo. The sequence was obtained from a person aged 18-65 years who received the Ad26.COV2.S COVID-19 vaccine or a placebo. This chain joins TRBV28 and TRBJ2-3; TRBD2 aligns across 12 bases. The CDR3 DNA sequence: TGTGCCAGCAGTTGGACTAGCGGGATGGATACGCAGTATTTT. This codes for CASSWTSGMDTQYF. The whole variable domain, filled in from reference TRBV28 and TRBJ2-3, reads DVKVTQSSRYLVKRTGEKVFLECVQDMDHENMFWYRQDPGLGLRLIYFSYDVKMKEKGDIPEGYSVSREKKERFSLILESASTNQTSMYLCASSWTSGMDTQYFGPGTRLTVL.